These T cell receptor beta chains were read from a single sample in a study of low-dose radiotherapy and immunotherapy resistance in tumors. One entry per CDR3 protein, called by TCRdb with MiXCR from the reads. The sample shows roughly 100,000 distinct CDR3 sequences, around 20% of them seen only once. The sample here was PBMCs, taken after low-dose radiotherapy plus immunotherapy. Source of these receptors: a female donor with ovarian cancer. Each CDR3 is given with its conserved first and last residue. D genes are given only for firm matches. Not every row has a clone size; where given, it reads once, few, many or a size class.

size,J,D,V,DNA,CDR3
NA,TRBJ2-2,NA,TRBV19,TGTGCCAGCAGGACTGCCCAGAACACCGGGGAGCTGTTTTTT,CASRTAQNTGELFF
many,TRBJ1-5,NA,TRBV7-2,TGTGCCAGCAGCCGCCTTGGGGGAAGCAATCAGCCCCAGCATTTT,CASSRLGGSNQPQHF
NA,TRBJ2-1,TRBD2,TRBV6-6,TGTGCCAGCAGCAGTTACATGGCGGGAGAGCCTGGAATCGACGGTGAGCAGTTCTTC,CASSSYMAGEPGIDGEQFF
many,TRBJ1-1,TRBD1,TRBV7-2,TGTGCCAGCAGCTTAGGAGGGACAGGGAACACTGAAGCTTTCTTT,CASSLGGTGNTEAFF
NA,TRBJ2-1,NA,TRBV5-1,TGCGCCAGCAGCTTAGCGAGGAAATCCTACAATGAGCAGTTCTTC,CASSLARKSYNEQFF
many,TRBJ1-1,NA,TRBV5-6,TGTGCCAGCAGAGCAGTCTTCTCGGCGGAAGCTTTCTTT,CASRAVFSAEAFF
NA,TRBJ2-6,NA,TRBV5-1,TGCGCCAGCCGCCCGGCGGAAGCGTTCTCTGGGGCCAACGTCCTGACTTTC,CASRPAEAFSGANVLTF
many,TRBJ2-4,TRBD1,TRBV7-2,TGTGCCAGCAGCAGGGGGGCGACAGGGGGCTTGTACTTC,CASSRGATGGLYF
many,TRBJ1-5,NA,TRBV19,TGTGCCAGTAGTAGACGGCAGGGCCATCAGCCCCAGCATTTT,CASSRRQGHQPQHF
many,TRBJ1-2,NA,TRBV6-2/TRBV6-3,TGTGCCAGCAGCTCGCCCGGAAGGATCCCGCAAGGTGGCTACACCTTC,CASSSPGRIPQGGYTF
few,TRBJ2-1,TRBD1,TRBV5-1,TGCGCCAGCAGCTTGGGGACCACAGGGGGCAATGAGCAGTTCTTC,CASSLGTTGGNEQFF
few,TRBJ2-5,TRBD2,TRBV10-2,TGCGCCAGCAGCCCCGGGACTAGCCCCGCCGGAGAGACCCAGTACTTC,CASSPGTSPAGETQYF
many,TRBJ2-7,NA,TRBV19,TGTGCCAGTAGTATAGGGGTTGGGGGGACGGCCTACGAGCAGTACTTC,CASSIGVGGTAYEQYF
NA,TRBJ2-1,TRBD2,TRBV5-1,TGCGCCAGCAGCTTGAAAACTAGCGGGGGACTAAATGAGCAGTTCTTC,CASSLKTSGGLNEQFF
many,TRBJ2-7,TRBD1,TRBV20-1,TGCAGTGCTAGAAATAGCCAGGGGGCTGTGTACGAGCAGTACTTC,CSARNSQGAVYEQYF
few,TRBJ1-1,NA,TRBV20-1,TGCAGTGCTGGTAGTCGGGGGGCGTTCACTGAAGCTTTCTTT,CSAGSRGAFTEAFF
NA,TRBJ2-2,NA,TRBV29-1,NA,CSVVTGGALGELFFFF
NA,TRBJ2-1,TRBD2,TRBV3-1,TGTGCCAGCAGCCAAATGACTAGCGGGGCTGATGAGCAGTTCTTC,CASSQMTSGADEQFF
many,TRBJ2-5,NA,TRBV2,TGTGCCAGCAGGGAGGAACAGGGTTACCCGGCGGAGACCCAGTACTTC,CASREEQGYPAETQYF
many,TRBJ1-1,NA,TRBV25-1,TGTGCCAGCAGCCCACCACGACGGAGAAACACTGAAGCTTTCTTT,CASSPPRRRNTEAFF
many,TRBJ1-3,TRBD1,TRBV6-2/TRBV6-3,TGTGCCAGCAGTCAGGGACAGGGGCACTCTGGAAACACCATATATTTT,CASSQGQGHSGNTIYF
many,TRBJ2-4,TRBD2,TRBV5-8,TGTGCCAGCAGCTTGTGGCGGGGGTACCAAATTGGGGCAAAAAACATTCAGTACTTC,CASSLWRGYQIGAKNIQYF
NA,TRBJ2-3,NA,TRBV6-2/TRBV6-3,TGTGCCAGCAAGCAGGGGGGTACAGATACGCAGTATTTT,CASKQGGTDTQYF
few,TRBJ2-1,TRBD2,TRBV24-1,TGTGCCACCAGTGACCCGCTCGACATAGCGGGACCCAATGAGCAGTTCTTC,CATSDPLDIAGPNEQFF
many,TRBJ2-3,TRBD2,TRBV10-3,TGTGCCATCATGAGCGGGGACCGCACAGATACGCAGTATTTT,CAIMSGDRTDTQYF
NA,TRBJ1-1,TRBD1,TRBV23-1,TGCGCCAGCAGCTTGATGGGACAGACTGAAGCTATCTTT,CASSLMGQTEAIF
many,TRBJ2-7,TRBD2,TRBV9,TGTGCCAGCAGCGGGGGACTAGGAGGTTACGAGCAGTACTTC,CASSGGLGGYEQYF
many,TRBJ1-2,TRBD1,TRBV4-3,TGCGCCAGCGGCCAAGAAGGTCAGGGGGCCTTTGGCTACACCTTC,CASGQEGQGAFGYTF
many,TRBJ2-5,NA,TRBV11-3,TGTGCCAGCAGCGTCAGGGGTGGAGAGACCCAGTACTTC,CASSVRGGETQYF
many,TRBJ2-2,TRBD2,TRBV29-1,TGCAGCGTCCGGGACACGGGACTAGCGGGAGCGGCCGGGGAGCTGTTTTTT,CSVRDTGLAGAAGELFF
many,TRBJ1-6,TRBD1,TRBV9,TGTGCCAGCAGCGTCGGGACAGATAATTCACCCCTCCACTTT,CASSVGTDNSPLHF
NA,TRBJ1-4,NA,TRBV12-3/TRBV12-4,TGTGCCAGCAGTCCACAGCCCCCGGGGTCACCCCATGAAAAACTGTTTTTT,CASSPQPPGSPHEKLFF
NA,TRBJ2-3,NA,TRBV6-2/TRBV6-3,TGTGCCAGCAGTGAAAGTGACGGAAGCACAGATACGCAGTATTTT,CASSESDGSTDTQYF
NA,TRBJ2-7,NA,TRBV30,TGTGCCTGGAGTAGTCAGCGAGAGCAGTACTTC,CAWSSQREQYF
many,TRBJ2-7,TRBD2,TRBV28,TGTGCCAGCAGTAAACTAGCGGGGGGGCGTATATACGAGCAGTACTTC,CASSKLAGGRIYEQYF
NA,TRBJ1-2,NA,TRBV30,TGTGCCTGGAGTGTACCCCGAAAGTTTGATGGCTACACCTTC,CAWSVPRKFDGYTF
NA,TRBJ1-6,TRBD1,TRBV12-3/TRBV12-4,TGTGCCAGCAGTTTGGGGACAGACAATTCACCCCTCCACTTT,CASSLGTDNSPLHF
many,TRBJ1-4,NA,TRBV28,TGTGCCAGCAGTTTCGGGGGGGTAAAACTGTTTTTT,CASSFGGVKLFF
many,TRBJ2-7,TRBD1,TRBV7-9,TGTGCCAGCAGCTTAGGGGGGACAGGGGGCCCTCCCAGGAGCTCCTACGAGCAGTACTTC,CASSLGGTGGPPRSSYEQYF
many,TRBJ1-1,TRBD1,TRBV4-3,TGCGCCAGCAGCCAAGACTACAGGGGAAGGACTGAAGCTTTCTTT,CASSQDYRGRTEAFF
many,TRBJ1-4,NA,TRBV6-2/TRBV6-3,NA,CASTGGTKNCFF
NA,TRBJ2-7,TRBD1,TRBV11-2,TGTGCCAGCGGCACAGGGGTGGCCGAGCAGTACTTC,CASGTGVAEQYF
many,TRBJ2-1,TRBD1,TRBV29-1,TGCAGCGTTACAGGGGTTGGCAATGAGCAGTTCTTC,CSVTGVGNEQFF
many,TRBJ1-1,NA,TRBV5-1,TGCGCCAGCAGCTCCCCGGGACAGAACACTGAAGCTTTCTTT,CASSSPGQNTEAFF
many,TRBJ1-5,NA,TRBV28,TGTGCCAGCAGTTTCAGCGGGTCCCGGAATCAGCCCCAGCATTTT,CASSFSGSRNQPQHF